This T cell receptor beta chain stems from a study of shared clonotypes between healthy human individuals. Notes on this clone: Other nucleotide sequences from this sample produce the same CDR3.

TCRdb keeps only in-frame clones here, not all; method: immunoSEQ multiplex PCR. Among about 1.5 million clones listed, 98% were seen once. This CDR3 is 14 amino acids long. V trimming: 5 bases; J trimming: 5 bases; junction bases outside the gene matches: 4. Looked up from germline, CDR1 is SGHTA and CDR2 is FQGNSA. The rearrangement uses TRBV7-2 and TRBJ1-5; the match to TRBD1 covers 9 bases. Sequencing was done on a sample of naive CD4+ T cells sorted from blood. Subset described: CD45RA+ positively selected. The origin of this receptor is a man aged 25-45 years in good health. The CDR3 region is CASSARTGDQPQHF. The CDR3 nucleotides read TGTGCCAGCAGCGCCAGGACAGGGGATCAGCCCCAGCATTTT.